This TCR beta chain was found in a study of control samples from healthy donors and cancer patients. V gave up 7 bases and J gave up 2 bases; unmatched junction bases: 5. CDR3 size: 15 residues. The germline gives CDR1 SNHLY, CDR2 FYNNEI. Clones were read by immunoSEQ multiplex PCR, and TCRdb kept only the in-frame ones, dropping some. The table has approximately 150,000 clones, approximately 93% seen once. The sequenced sample consisted of blood. The TCR sequence derives from a man aged 18-30 years in good health. This chain connects TRBV2 to TRBJ2-1, with 10 bases matching TRBD2. The DNA for the CDR3 is TGTGCCAGCATCAGACTAGCGGGCCCCTACAATGAGCAGTTCTTC. It specifies CASIRLAGPYNEQFF.